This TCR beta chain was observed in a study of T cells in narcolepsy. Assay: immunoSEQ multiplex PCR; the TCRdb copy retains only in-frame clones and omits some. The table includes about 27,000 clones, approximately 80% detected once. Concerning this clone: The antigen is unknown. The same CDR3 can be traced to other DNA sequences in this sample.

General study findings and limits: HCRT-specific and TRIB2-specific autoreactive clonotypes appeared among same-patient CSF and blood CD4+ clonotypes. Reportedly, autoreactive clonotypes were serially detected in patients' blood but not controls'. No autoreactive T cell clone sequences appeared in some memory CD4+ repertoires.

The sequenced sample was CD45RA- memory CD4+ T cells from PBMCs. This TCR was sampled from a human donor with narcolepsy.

CDR3 amino acids: CASSLAGQVYEQYF. CDR3 bases: TGTGCCAGCAGCTTAGCGGGACAGGTCTACGAGCAGTACTTC. This rearrangement joins TRBV7-9 to TRBJ2-7, with 8 bases identical to TRBD1. The CDR3 loop spans 14 amino acids. V lost 0 bases and J lost 3; bases outside the gene matches: 1. The germline V gene has CDR1 SEHNR and CDR2 FQNEAQ (reference sequence).